The clone carrying this TCR beta chain came up many times. The sample belongs to a study of read filtering for tumor transcriptome and immune sequencing. Study summary: The cohort had over 16 men and around 15 women aged about 45 to 80, mean about 70 years. R-ISS stage counts were fewer than ten for I, more than 15 for II, 7 for III.

J gave up 1 base and V 1 base, and 5 bases lay outside the gene matches. Germline assignment: CDR1 SGHVS and CDR2 FNYEAQ. The CDR3 consists of 16 residues. Molecular barcoded adaptors covering alpha/delta and beta/gamma chains were used on roughly 400 ng RNA. TCRdb used MiXCR to reprocess the reads, holding one entry per CDR3 protein. The table has 37,000 or so distinct CDR3 sequences, roughly 13% seen once. The source is a donor at least 40 years old with multiple myeloma. The genes are TRBV7-6 and TRBJ2-3, with 7 bases lining up with TRBD2. Sequencing was carried out using a population of CD138-negative cells sorted from bone marrow. As DNA, the CDR3 is TGTGCCAGCAGCTTAGAGGTGGGGGGGGGCACAGATACGCAGTATTTT. It specifies CASSLEVGGGTDTQYF.